This T cell receptor beta chain was retrieved from a study of blood T cells in healthy people across ages. Findings and limits, study-wide: Relative to aged donors, long-lived donors carried more naive CD4+ cells and displayed higher diversity.

A remark on this clonotype: Its antigen remains unknown.

Researchers report isolating at least 6 million PBMCs per sample. The CDR3 consists of 15 residues. Germline trimming cut 6 bases from V and 2 bases from J; bases unmatched to any gene: 2. It was with a sample-barcoded 5' primer and a J-beta primer mix that a second PCR of roughly 7 to 12 cycles was run. TCRdb passed the 5' RACE reads through MiXCR, listing each CDR3 protein once. This sample yields about 400,000 distinct CDR3 sequences, of which about 52% are seen a single time; approximately 51% belongs to the top ten. V and J are TRBV12-3 or TRBV12-4 and TRBJ2-4; TRBD2 agrees at 12 bases. Sample: blood. This receptor was obtained from a man aged 60 to 75 in good health. CDR3 nucleotides: TGTGCCAGCAGGCTAGCGGGAGGGTCCAAAAACATTCAGTACTTC. It encodes CASRLAGGSKNIQYF.